This passage covers 14 T cell receptor beta chains from one sample sequenced in a study of blood T cell repertoires in COVID-19 (dated by TCRdb to the early 2020s). The library relied on the immunoSEQ multiplex PCR assay. TCRdb obtained this table from immuneACCESS and retained in-frame rearrangements with V and J assigned. These tables miss some clones; where compared with another copy, unresolved V genes account for less than half of the shortfall, and the remainder is unexplained. In this sample the table shows 150,000 to 200,000 clones, about nine tenths of which occur a single time. Around 1.9% of the sample rests with the top ten. The sequencing sample was made of peripheral blood. Receptor source: a man younger than 35 who had recovered from COVID-19.

CDR3 DNA: TGTGCCAGCAGCTTAGAAGCAGGGCCCGGGACCGGGGAGCTGTTTTTT. Its protein is CASSLEAGPGTGELFF. This rearrangement joins TRBV7-9 to TRBJ2-2, with D perhaps TRBD1 (5 bases). Trimming removed 1 base from V and 5 bases from J, with 14 bases in between. Per the germline V gene, CDR1 is SEHNR and CDR2 is FQNEAQ (reference sequence). There are 16 residues in the CDR3.

The chain is built from TRBV7-2 and TRBJ2-7; possible D gene TRBD1, 5 bases. This CDR3 contains 13 residues. In germline, CDR1 is SGHTA, CDR2 FQGNSA. Trimming removed 1 base at V and 4 bases at J, with 8 bases between. This chain's CDR3 is CASSLEGFYEQYF. The CDR3 nucleotides read TGTGCCAGCAGCTTAGAGGGGTTTTACGAGCAGTACTTC.

This chain connects TRBV19 to TRBJ2-1; TRBD2 matches at 9 bases. V was clipped by 3 bases and J by 7 bases; unmatched bases: 10. Germline V gene data show CDR1 as LNHDA and CDR2 as SQIVND (reference sequence). The CDR3 runs to 16 residues. CDR3 sequence: CASSISGSATQNEQFF. The CDR3 DNA reads TGTGCCAGTAGTATTAGCGGGAGTGCTACACAAAATGAGCAGTTCTTC.

The rearrangement uses TRBV4-3 and TRBJ2-7; no firm D call. Trimming left V 0 bases short and J 0 bases short, with 12 bases between. The CDR3 loop spans 16 amino acids. Per germline, CDR1 LGHNA and CDR2 YSLEER. CDR3 residues: CASSQDLAQTSYEQYF. For the CDR3, the DNA is TGCGCCAGCAGCCAAGATTTGGCACAGACCTCCTACGAGCAGTACTTC.

This sequence joins TRBV15 and TRBJ2-5; D may be TRBD1 (6 bases). Trimming took off 2 bases at V and 3 bases at J, with 10 bases between the two ends. The germline V gene has CDR1 LNHNV and CDR2 YYDKDF (reference sequence). This CDR3 contains 14 residues. The CDR3 protein is CATSRKTGKETQYF. The CDR3 bases are TGTGCCACCAGCAGAAAGACAGGCAAAGAGACCCAGTACTTC.

This clone appeared once. This sequence joins TRBV27 and TRBJ2-7, with 10 bases that match TRBD1. Per the germline V gene, CDR1 is MNHEY and CDR2 is SMNVEV (reference sequence). The V segment lost 6 bases and the J segment 4 bases; nucleotides outside the gene matches: 12. This CDR3 has 16 amino acids. The CDR3 spells CASSFVSGTGVYEQYF. The DNA of the CDR3 is TGTGCCAGCAGCTTTGTTTCCGGGACAGGGGTATACGAGCAGTACTTC.

V usage is TRBV2 and J usage is TRBJ1-1, with 7 bases that match TRBD1. This CDR3 spans 13 amino acids. From germline, CDR1 is SNHLY and CDR2 FYNNEI. Unmatched junction bases numbered 5, after V lost 3 bases and J lost 7 bases. In DNA form, the CDR3 reads TGTGCCAGCAGTGAGCAGGGGGTGGTTGAAGCTTTCTTT. Amino acids: CASSEQGVVEAFF.

The J gene is TRBJ2-7, the V gene TRBV4-3; perhaps TRBD2 as D (6 bases). With 0 bases removed from V and 3 bases from J, the gap between germline ends came to 12 bases. Germline V gives CDR1 LGHNA, CDR2 YSLEER. The CDR3 consists of 15 residues. CDR3 sequence: CASSQDGGVGYEQYF. Written as DNA, the CDR3 is TGCGCCAGCAGCCAAGATGGAGGGGTCGGCTACGAGCAGTACTTC.

The chain employs TRBV13 and TRBJ2-2; TRBD2 matches at 7 bases. V gave up 5 bases and J gave up 2 bases; unmatched junction bases: 11. From germline, CDR1 is PRHDT and CDR2 FYEKMQ (reference sequence). The CDR3 is made up of 17 amino acids. CDR3 nucleotides: TGTGCCAGCAGCCAACTGGCCGGGAGGTCTAACACCGGGGAGCTGTTTTTT. Translating gives CASSQLAGRSNTGELFF.

The chain links TRBV7-2 to TRBJ2-7; 10 bases are shared with TRBD1. The CDR3 loop spans 14 amino acids. Germline V gene sequence: CDR1 SGHTA, CDR2 FQGNSA. With V trimmed by 5 bases and J by 4 bases, 5 bases remained unmatched. The CDR3 sequence: CASSPRTGGYEQYF. CDR3 bases: TGTGCCAGCAGCCCACGGACAGGGGGTTACGAGCAGTACTTC. Supplemented by reference TRBV7-2 and TRBJ2-7, the full variable domain reads GAGVSQSPSNKVTEKGKDVELRCDPISGHTALYWYRQSLGQGLEFLIYFQGNSAPDKSGLPSDRFSAERTGGSVSTLTIQRTQQEDSAVYLCASSPRTGGYEQYFGPGTRLTVT.

The chain employs TRBV5-1 and TRBJ2-5, with a possible D match to TRBD2 (5 bases). Trimming removed 0 bases at V and 0 bases at J, with 6 bases between. The CDR3 length is 14 residues. Germline-derived CDR1 and CDR2 are SGHRS and YFSETQ. The CDR3 here is CASSLVGNQETQYF. The DNA for the CDR3 is TGCGCCAGCAGCTTGGTCGGGAACCAAGAGACCCAGTACTTC.

The gene calls are TRBV7-6 and TRBJ2-1; 7 bases align to TRBD2. With V trimmed by 3 bases and J by 0 bases, 8 bases remained unmatched. This CDR3 has 17 amino acids. Germline-derived CDR1 and CDR2 are SGHVS and FNYEAQ. For the CDR3, the DNA is TGTGCCAGCAGCTTGGGCCTAGCGGAGAGCTCCTACAATGAGCAGTTCTTC. It translates to CASSLGLAESSYNEQFF.

The genes are TRBV3-1 (or the pseudogene TRBV3-2) and TRBJ2-1; 7 bases are a match to TRBD2. After removal of 1 base from V and 1 base from J, the junction contained 4 bases not matched to a gene. The CDR3 extends over 16 amino acids. The germline V gene has CDR1 LGHDT and CDR2 YNNKEL (reference sequence). The CDR3 loop reads CASSQVGGRSYNEQFF. CDR3 in DNA: TGTGCCAGCAGCCAAGTGGGCGGGAGATCCTACAATGAGCAGTTCTTC.

The chain uses TRBV28 and TRBJ1-2, with D perhaps TRBD1 (5 bases). This CDR3 is 14 amino acids long. V dropped 5 bases and J dropped 1 base, with 11 bases sitting between them. Germline loops: CDR1 MDHEN, CDR2 SYDVKM. The CDR3 coding sequence is TGTGCCAGCAGTAGGACACTAAGTAACTATGGCTACACCTTC. This translates into CASSRTLSNYGYTF.